Presented here are 7 T cell receptor beta chains from one specimen sequenced in a study of shared clonotypes between healthy human individuals. Data came from immunoSEQ multiplex PCR; TCRdb stores just in-frame clones and leaves some out. The sample gives some 2,000,000 clones, over 85% of which show up once; 0.1% to 0.15% is in the top ten. The sequencing input was naive CD4+ T cells sorted from blood. Subset of the sample: CD45RA+ positively selected. All receptors derive from a man in his late teens or twenties in good health.

The CDR3 region is CASSSTSGSSDTQYF. CDR3 DNA sequence: TGTGCCAGTAGTTCGACTAGCGGGAGCTCAGATACGCAGTATTTT. The genes are TRBV19 and TRBJ2-3, with TRBD2 identical over 12 bases. The J segment lost 4 bases and the V segment lost 5 bases, leaving 4 bases of the junction unmatched. The CDR3 is 15 amino acids. Germline V lookup: CDR1 LNHDA, CDR2 SQIVND (reference sequence).

The rearrangement uses TRBV6-6 and TRBJ2-7; weak D call: TRBD2 (5 bases). This CDR3 has 11 residues. The V and J ends lost 4 bases and 8 bases respectively, with 9 bases between them. Germline V gene data show CDR1 as MNHNY and CDR2 as SVGAGI (reference sequence). CDR3 loop: CASSFGDKQYF. In DNA form, the CDR3 reads TGTGCCAGCAGTTTCGGGGATAAGCAGTACTTC.

The CDR3 bases are TGTGCCAGCAGCGTCTCGATCGGGGTGAACACTGAAGCTTTCTTT. Its protein is CASSVSIGVNTEAFF. This sequence joins TRBV11-2 and TRBJ1-1, with no clear D. Germline CDR1 and CDR2: SGHAT and FQNNGV. V was clipped by 5 bases and J by 0 bases, with 13 bases between them. This CDR3 contains 15 residues.

This rearrangement joins TRBV10-1 to TRBJ2-7; D is ambiguous. The germline V gene encodes CDR1 WNHNN and CDR2 SYGVQD (reference sequence). V was trimmed by 0 bases and J by 6 bases, leaving 12 bases between them. The CDR3 has 14 amino acids. DNA for the CDR3: TGCGCCAGCAGTGAGTCTTGGCAGGCGGTCGAGCAGTACTTC. It translates to CASSESWQAVEQYF.

A word on this clone: This sample includes further DNA sequences coding for the same CDR3. This rearrangement joins TRBV6-1 to TRBJ1-5; 8 bases line up with TRBD1. CDR1 is MNHNS and CDR2 is SASEGT in the germline V gene. The CDR3 length is 14 residues. Trimming at V came to 2 bases and at J to 6 bases, leaving 3 bases not matched to a gene. The CDR3 sequence: CASSEQGASQPQHF. Here the CDR3 DNA reads TGTGCCAGCAGTGAACAGGGGGCGAGTCAGCCCCAGCATTTT.

The chain is built from TRBV29-1 and TRBJ2-3; possibly TRBD2 for D (5 bases). The CDR3 is 15 residues long. Trimming shortened V by 5 bases and J by 2 bases, and 17 bases separated the two germline ends. Germline V gene sequence: CDR1 SQVTM, CDR2 ANQGSEA. The DNA of the CDR3 is TGCAGCGTTTATGCGGGCGGTTCCTACACAGATACGCAGTATTTT. This codes for CSVYAGGSYTDTQYF.

About this clone: The identical CDR3 is also encoded by other nucleotide sequences in the sample. The chain joins TRBV6-5 to TRBJ2-7, with TRBD1 identical over 7 bases. The CDR3 consists of 13 residues. The V segment lost 6 bases and the J segment 0 bases; nucleotides outside the gene matches: 2. Germline CDR1 reads MNHEY; CDR2 reads SVGAGI. This CDR3 reads CASSYRGSYEQYF. The CDR3 coding sequence is TGTGCCAGCAGCTACAGGGGCTCCTACGAGCAGTACTTC.